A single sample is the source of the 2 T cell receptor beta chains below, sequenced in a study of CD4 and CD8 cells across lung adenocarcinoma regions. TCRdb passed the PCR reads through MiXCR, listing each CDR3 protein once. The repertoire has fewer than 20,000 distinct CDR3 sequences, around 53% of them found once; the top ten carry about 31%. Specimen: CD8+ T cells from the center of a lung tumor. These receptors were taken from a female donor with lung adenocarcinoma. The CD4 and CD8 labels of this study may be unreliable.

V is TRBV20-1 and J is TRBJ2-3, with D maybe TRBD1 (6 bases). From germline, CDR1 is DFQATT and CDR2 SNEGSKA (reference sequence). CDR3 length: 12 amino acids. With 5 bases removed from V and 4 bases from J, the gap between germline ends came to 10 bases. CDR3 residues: CSALQGPDTQYF. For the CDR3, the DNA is TGCAGTGCTCTACAGGGCCCAGATACGCAGTATTTT.

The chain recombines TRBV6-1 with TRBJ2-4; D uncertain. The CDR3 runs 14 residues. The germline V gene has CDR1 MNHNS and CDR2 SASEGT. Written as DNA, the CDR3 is TGTCGCAGCTCGGCGCAGATAGTAGGAAACACGCAGTACTTC. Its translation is CRSSAQIVGNTQYF.